Sequencing of this T cell receptor beta chain was carried out in a study of T cells after posttransplantation cyclophosphamide. Libraries were prepared by immunoSEQ multiplex PCR; TCRdb keeps only in-frame clonotypes and omits some of them. Singletons are absent from the sample, which has around 35,000 clones. Germline trimming cut 8 bases from V and 7 bases from J; bases unmatched to any gene: 5. The germline gives CDR1 SNHLY, CDR2 FYNNEI. CDR3 length: 12 residues. This clone came up many times. The chain is built from TRBV2 and TRBJ1-2; TRBD1 agrees at 9 bases. The sequenced sample consisted of PBMCs. The TCR sequence derives from a woman between 50 and 59 years old in good health and a related stem cell transplant donor. The CDR3 DNA reads as TGTGCCAGCCTAGGACAGGGGTTTGGCTACACCTTC. This translates into CASLGQGFGYTF.